This TCR beta chain derives from a study of identical twins. The V and J ends lost 8 bases and 5 bases respectively, with 12 bases between them. Germline CDR1 is SQVTM and CDR2 is ANQGSEA. This CDR3 comprises 11 residues. TCRdb used MiXCR to reprocess the 5' RACE reads, holding one entry per CDR3 protein. Here the sample spans under 1 million distinct CDR3 sequences, 10% to 15% being singletons. A further study also used this sample, focusing on yellow fever vaccine responses in identical twins.

Material for sequencing was PBMCs. The clonotype originates from a woman aged 18 to 35 in good health. The chain has TRBV29-1 and TRBJ1-1; D not resolved. CDR3 amino acids: CSFRTGTEAFF. CDR3 coding DNA: TGCAGCTTTCGAACGGGGACTGAAGCTTTCTTT.